Following are 30 T cell receptor beta chains from one sample sequenced in a study of T cell clusters in autoimmune cytopenias. TRB rearrangements were amplified by touch-down multiplex PCR with mixed TRB-A/B primers. For each CDR3 protein, TCRdb gives one entry from its re-call of the multiplex PCR reads, without DNA. In total, the table holds around 6,100 distinct CDR3 sequences. Roughly 38,000 genome equivalents of blood DNA were amplified for TRB. This sample also appeared in a second study, on T cell repertoires in aging, cancer and after chemotherapy.

Sequencing was done on a sample of peripheral blood. The receptors were gathered from a human donor in good health.

The V and J genes are TRBV7-9 and TRBJ2-1; TCRdb outputs TRBD1, but without DNA this stays unchecked. Germline-derived CDR1 and CDR2 are SEHNR and FQNEAQ (reference sequence). This CDR3 is built from 14 residues. CDR3 in amino acids: CASSWDRAHNEQFF.

This clonotype is labeled medium-sized (0.01 to 0.1%) based on frequency. The chain combines TRBV24-1 with TRBJ2-2; TCRdb returns TRBD1, unconfirmable since there is no DNA. This CDR3 has 13 residues. Germline CDR1 and CDR2: KGHDR and SFDVKD. CDR3 sequence: CATSRQSTGELFF.

The genes are TRBV7-9 and TRBJ1-1; as DNA is missing, the TRBD1 call by TCRdb cannot be tested. This CDR3 region has 14 residues. Germline-derived CDR1 and CDR2 are SEHNR and FQNEAQ (reference sequence). The CDR3 is CASSRGTSGTEAFF.

Judged by frequency, this clonotype is medium-sized. J is TRBJ2-5 and V is TRBV19; TCRdb calls TRBD2, which cannot be checked without DNA. The CDR3 loop spans 15 amino acids. Germline CDR1 is LNHDA and CDR2 is SQIVND (reference sequence). The CDR3 loop is CASSRASGNQETQYF.

Its frequency marks this clonotype as medium-sized. The chain uses TRBV5-4 and TRBJ2-1; TCRdb selects TRBD1, and the lack of DNA leaves this call unchecked. CDR1 is SGHNT and CDR2 is YYREEE in the germline V gene (reference sequence). This CDR3 is 17 amino acids long. CDR3 region: CASSPDPVGRGDNEQFF.

Judged by frequency, this clonotype is large. The rearrangement uses TRBV29-1 and TRBJ2-6; the TCRdb D gene call, TRBD1, has no DNA to confirm it. The CDR3 extends over 16 amino acids. Looked up from germline, CDR1 is SQVTM and CDR2 is ANQGSEA. The chain's CDR3 is CSVASGHPSGANVLTF.

V usage is TRBV6-2 or TRBV6-3 and J usage is TRBJ1-5; TCRdb picks TRBD1, but there is no DNA to check that call. The CDR3 is made up of 14 amino acids. The germline V gene encodes CDR1 MNHEY and CDR2 SVGEGT. CDR3 amino acids: CASSDGGVDQPQHF.

The CDR3 region is CASSPPGVYGYTF. The V call is TRBV12-3 or TRBV12-4, the J call TRBJ1-2; lacking DNA, the TRBD1 call made by TCRdb goes unchecked. CDR3 length: 13 residues.

The chain uses TRBV12-3 or TRBV12-4 and TRBJ2-1; TCRdb's D call of TRBD1 is untestable without DNA. The CDR3 is 15 amino acids. The CDR3 spells CASSPGQGVLNEQFF.

Considering frequency, this clonotype is medium-sized. The chain has TRBV19 and TRBJ1-1; TCRdb gives TRBD1 as the D gene, but with no DNA this cannot be confirmed. The CDR3 totals 15 residues. Germline V gene data show CDR1 as LNHDA and CDR2 as SQIVND (reference sequence). CDR3 residues: CASSRSGPPMNEAFF.

The chain links TRBV15 to TRBJ2-7; there is no DNA to check the TCRdb D call of TRBD1. CDR1 is LNHNV and CDR2 is YYDKDF in the germline V gene (reference sequence). The CDR3 extends over 18 amino acids. CDR3 loop: CATSRDLGTALRTYEQYF.

This chain links TRBV10-3 with TRBJ2-5; the D gene TCRdb calls, TRBD2, cannot be checked with no DNA. This CDR3 is built from 14 residues. Germline CDR1 reads ENHRY; CDR2 reads SYGVKD. CDR3 in amino acids: CAISDWDYGETQYF.

The rearrangement joins TRBV4-1 to TRBJ2-1; TCRdb's D call of TRBD2 is untestable without DNA. The CDR3 consists of 20 residues. Germline V lookup: CDR1 MGHRA, CDR2 YSYEKL. This CDR3 is CASSQDKPPPLAGGLNEQFF.

The chain uses TRBV5-1 and TRBJ1-5. The CDR3 runs 15 residues. The germline gives CDR1 SGHRS, CDR2 YFSETQ. CDR3 residues: CASSLGPRSGGPQHF. The variable domain in full, completed from reference TRBV5-1 and TRBJ1-5, reads KAGVTQTPRYLIKTRGQQVTLSCSPISGHRSVSWYQQTPGQGLQFLFEYFSETQRNKGNFPGRFSGRQFSNSRSEMNVSTLELGDSALYLCASSLGPRSGGPQHFGDGTRLSIL.

Frequency places this clonotype as medium-sized (0.01 to 0.1%). The rearrangement joins TRBV29-1 to TRBJ2-1. The V gene's germline CDR1 is SQVTM and CDR2 ANQGSEA. CDR3 length: 16 amino acids. CDR3 sequence reads: CSVAQTEENSYNEQFF.

The chain carries TRBV27 and TRBJ1-3. CDR3 length equals 15 residues. The germline V gene encodes CDR1 MNHEY and CDR2 SMNVEV (reference sequence). The CDR3 loop is CASSTDSSSGNTIYF.

The chain carries TRBV28 and TRBJ1-3. In germline, CDR1 is MDHEN, CDR2 SYDVKM. This CDR3 is 13 amino acids long. The CDR3 sequence: CASSRSSGNTIYF.

This clonotype is deemed medium-sized (0.01 to 0.1%) by its frequency. The V gene is TRBV6-1, the J gene TRBJ2-5; there is no DNA to check the TCRdb D call of TRBD1. CDR1 MNHNS and CDR2 SASEGT come from the germline V gene. The CDR3 loop spans 14 amino acids. The CDR3 spells CASKRIDSGETQYF.

The chain uses TRBV7-9 and TRBJ2-6; the D call of TRBD1 rests on TCRdb alone, since no DNA is present to check it. The CDR3 contains 14 residues. CDR1 is SEHNR and CDR2 is FQNEAQ in the germline V gene (reference sequence). The CDR3 sequence is CASSPPSGANVLTF.

This clonotype counts as medium-sized by frequency. The chain combines TRBV5-6 with TRBJ2-6; checking the TCRdb D call of TRBD1 is not possible without DNA. The CDR3 spans 15 residues. The germline gives CDR1 SGHDT, CDR2 YYEEEE. The CDR3 region is CASSLMGPGANVLTF.

Its frequency marks this clonotype as medium-sized. V and J are TRBV5-4 and TRBJ1-2; TCRdb selects TRBD1, and the lack of DNA leaves this call unchecked. The CDR3 is 14 amino acids. The germline V gene has CDR1 SGHNT and CDR2 YYREEE (reference sequence). The CDR3 region is CASSRGGLNYGYTF. Based on the CDR3 plus reference TRBV5-4 and TRBJ1-2, the full variable domain is ETGVTQSPTHLIKTRGQQVTLRCSSQSGHNTVSWYQQALGQGPQFIFQYYREEENGRGNFPPRFSGLQFPNYSSELNVNALELDDSALYLCASSRGGLNYGYTFGSGTRLTVV.

The V gene is TRBV5-1, the J gene TRBJ2-1; without DNA, the TCRdb call of TRBD1 cannot be checked. CDR1 SGHRS and CDR2 YFSETQ come from the germline V gene. The CDR3 is 15 residues long. The CDR3 protein is CASSFPRDTYNEQFF.

Its frequency marks this clonotype as medium-sized. This chain connects TRBV29-1 to TRBJ1-2; absent DNA, TCRdb's TRBD1 call cannot be checked. CDR1 and CDR2 (germline): SQVTM, ANQGSEA. The CDR3 contains 15 residues. CDR3 loop: CSVFGGPNIDYGYTF.

Considering frequency, this clonotype is medium-sized. V and J are TRBV19 and TRBJ1-4; TCRdb's assignment of TRBD1 cannot be checked, as there is no DNA. The CDR3 consists of 15 residues. The germline gives CDR1 LNHDA, CDR2 SQIVND (reference sequence). CDR3 amino acids: CASRTTTGSDEKLFF.

J is TRBJ2-1 and V is TRBV5-4; the TCRdb call, TRBD1, lacks DNA for checking. Germline V lookup: CDR1 SGHNT, CDR2 YYREEE (reference sequence). The CDR3 spans 15 residues. The CDR3 sequence: CASSLGDRGFNEQFF.

This clonotype is deemed medium-sized (0.01 to 0.1%) by its frequency. This sequence joins TRBV15 and TRBJ1-5. The CDR3 is 15 residues long. Germline CDR1 is LNHNV and CDR2 is YYDKDF (reference sequence). The CDR3 sequence is CATSRDRPLDQPQHF.

This clonotype is medium-sized (0.01 to 0.1%) by frequency. This chain links TRBV6-2 or TRBV6-3 with TRBJ1-6; TCRdb indicates TRBD1, and absent DNA this call remains unverified. The germline V gene has CDR1 MNHEY and CDR2 SVGEGT. This CDR3 has 15 amino acids. This CDR3 is CASSYYQGPNSPLHF.

This clonotype ranks as large in terms of frequency. The V gene is TRBV6-6, the J gene TRBJ2-7; the TCRdb D gene call, TRBD2, has no DNA to confirm it. This CDR3 is 12 amino acids long. Looked up from germline, CDR1 is MNHNY and CDR2 is SVGAGI (reference sequence). CDR3 protein: CASSTAGPEQYF.

This clonotype is identified as medium-sized from frequency. The J gene is TRBJ1-6, the V gene TRBV18; there is no DNA to check the TCRdb D call of TRBD1. The CDR3 is 15 residues long. CDR1 and CDR2 (germline): KGHSH, LQKENI. This chain's CDR3 is CASSPGPEKGSPLHF.

Frequency places this clonotype as medium-sized (0.01 to 0.1%). This chain links TRBV19 with TRBJ2-2; TCRdb's D gene call, TRBD1, goes unchecked for lack of DNA. Germline V gives CDR1 LNHDA, CDR2 SQIVND (reference sequence). The CDR3 is 14 amino acids. The CDR3 region is CASSIPGYTGELFF.